A single sample gave rise to the 10 T cell receptor beta chains below, sequenced in a study of blood T cell repertoires in COVID-19. Some clones are missing from TCRdb's copy, which holds only in-frame ones; the method was immunoSEQ multiplex PCR. Of 150,000 to 200,000 clones in the sample, 88% are singletons; the top ten hold around 24%. Sequencing was performed on peripheral blood. All receptors come from a man aged 55 to 70 with acute or convalescent COVID-19.

The chain recombines TRBV7-2 with TRBJ1-1; weak D call: TRBD1 (5 bases). The CDR3 extends over 16 amino acids. Germline V CDR1 and CDR2: SGHTA, FQGNSA. Trimming left V 0 bases short and J 3 bases short, with 14 bases between. CDR3: CASSLAGRRGDTEAFF. The CDR3 DNA reads TGTGCCAGCAGCTTAGCTGGGAGGCGGGGGGACACTGAAGCTTTCTTT.

This chain connects TRBV5-6 to TRBJ2-3, with TRBD1 matching over 10 bases. J lost 7 bases, V lost 4 bases, and 6 bases had no gene match. Germline CDR1 SGHDT, CDR2 YYEEEE. The CDR3 covers 14 residues. CDR3 residues: CASSEGQGTYTQYF. The CDR3 DNA is TGTGCCAGCAGCGAGGGACAGGGGACGTATACGCAGTATTTT.

The V and J genes are TRBV6-6 and TRBJ1-6; no reliable D call. Germline CDR1 and CDR2: MNHNY and SVGAGI (reference sequence). Trimming removed 5 bases from V and 8 bases from J, with 16 bases in between. The CDR3 is 15 residues long. The CDR3 is CASSLPDNSDSPLHF. CDR3 DNA: TGTGCCAGCAGTCTCCCCGACAATTCGGATTCACCCCTCCACTTT.

The count of this clone is one. The chain combines TRBV20-1 with TRBJ2-3; 10 bases map to TRBD2. Per germline, CDR1 DFQATT and CDR2 SNEGSKA (reference sequence). V lost 3 bases to trimming and J lost 2 bases; unmatched junction nucleotides: 11. The CDR3 runs 17 residues. CDR3 sequence reads: CSASWLAGAGNTDTQYF. The CDR3 coding sequence is TGCAGTGCTAGTTGGCTAGCGGGGGCCGGGAACACAGATACGCAGTATTTT.

This rearrangement joins TRBV20-1 to TRBJ1-5, with 9 bases lining up with TRBD1. Trimming cost V 3 bases and J 0 bases; bases outside gene matches: 9. Per the germline V gene, CDR1 is DFQATT and CDR2 is SNEGSKA (reference sequence). CDR3 size: 17 residues. The CDR3 DNA follows: TGCAGTGCTAGTCCGGGGACAGGGCATTATAGCAATCAGCCCCAGCATTTT. Amino acids: CSASPGTGHYSNQPQHF.

The chain carries TRBV11-3 and TRBJ2-1, with TRBD1 identical over 8 bases. Per the germline V gene, CDR1 is SGHNT and CDR2 is YENEEA. V shed 5 bases and J 6 bases; nucleotides not matched to a gene: 6. This CDR3 comprises 14 residues. In DNA form, the CDR3 reads TGTGCCAGCAGCAAAGGACAGGGCCCCAATGAGCAGTTCTTC. Translation: CASSKGQGPNEQFF.

This clone was found many times. The gene calls are TRBV14 and TRBJ1-2, with 10 bases lining up with TRBD1. Per germline, CDR1 SGHDN and CDR2 FVKESK. The V gene end was trimmed by 1 base and the J gene end by 7 bases; junction bases not matched to a gene: 6. This CDR3 is 15 amino acids long. CDR3: CASSQGWRDRGGYTF. CDR3 coding DNA: TGTGCCAGCAGCCAAGGTTGGAGGGACAGGGGTGGCTACACCTTC.

In its sample, this clone was seen once. The rearrangement links TRBV11-2 to TRBJ1-2; D might be TRBD1 (6 bases). The CDR3 contains 16 residues. V dropped 2 bases and J dropped 6 bases, with 19 bases sitting between them. Germline assignment: CDR1 SGHAT and CDR2 FQNNGV. The CDR3: CASSLSGGALSHGYTF. As DNA, the CDR3 is TGTGCCAGCAGCTTATCTGGGGGGGCCTTGTCGCATGGCTACACCTTC.

The chain is built from TRBV30 and TRBJ1-2, with TRBD1 matching over 10 bases. CDR1 GTSNPN and CDR2 SVGIG come from the germline V gene (reference sequence). The CDR3 is 14 residues long. V shed 3 bases and J 2 bases; nucleotides not matched to a gene: 3. The CDR3 spells CAWSATGGNYGYTF. CDR3 DNA: TGTGCCTGGAGCGCGACAGGGGGCAACTATGGCTACACCTTC.

The chain is built from TRBV30 and TRBJ2-7; 9 nucleotides match TRBD1. This CDR3 comprises 12 residues. CDR1 is GTSNPN, CDR2 SVGIG, per germline (reference sequence). V lost 8 bases and J lost 3; bases outside the gene matches: 5. DNA of the CDR3: TGTGCCGGACAGGGGACGGGCTACGAGCAGTACTTC. Protein: CAGQGTGYEQYF.